This entry lists 8 T cell receptor beta chains sequenced from one sample in a study of cytomegalovirus exposure and HLA in healthy donors. TCRdb keeps only in-frame clones here, not all; method: immunoSEQ multiplex PCR. The sample holds 40,000 to 55,000 clones; more than 85% are singletons and the top ten take over 2%. The specimen was PBMCs. Receptors originate from a woman aged 18-30 years in good health and CMV-seronegative.

V gene TRBV19 combines with J gene TRBJ2-2; D gene unclear. Trimming cost V 2 bases and J 1 base, with 5 bases left between them. CDR3 size: 14 residues. Germline CDR1 reads LNHDA; CDR2 reads SQIVND (reference sequence). Written as DNA, the CDR3 is TGTGCCAGTAGTATATCTAAGAACACCGGGGAGCTGTTTTTT. Encoded protein: CASSISKNTGELFF. Based on the CDR3 plus reference TRBV19 and TRBJ2-2, the full variable domain is DGGITQSPKYLFRKEGQNVTLSCEQNLNHDAMYWYRQDPGQGLRLIYYSQIVNDFQKGDIAEGYSVSREKKESFPLTVTSAQKNPTAFYLCASSISKNTGELFFGEGSRLTVL.

The chain uses TRBV18 and TRBJ2-2, with 9 bases identical to TRBD1. Germline V gene data show CDR1 as KGHSH and CDR2 as LQKENI. The CDR3 has 15 residues. Trimming cost V 2 bases and J 5 bases; bases outside gene matches: 3. This CDR3 is CASSPETGGTGELFF. The DNA for the CDR3 is TGTGCCAGCTCACCAGAGACAGGGGGGACCGGGGAGCTGTTTTTT.

This chain connects TRBV18 to TRBJ1-5; 11 nucleotides align to TRBD1. Looked up from germline, CDR1 is KGHSH and CDR2 is LQKENI. The V gene end was trimmed by 3 bases and the J gene end by 2 bases; junction bases not matched to a gene: 3. The CDR3 extends over 16 amino acids. The CDR3 region is CASSPSGQGGNQPQHF. CDR3 bases: TGTGCCAGCTCACCTTCGGGACAGGGGGGCAATCAGCCCCAGCATTTT.

The CDR3: CASSLLPGTGSTEAFF. The CDR3 region has the DNA TGTGCCAGCAGTTTGCTCCCGGGAACAGGGAGCACTGAAGCTTTCTTT. This chain links TRBV27 with TRBJ1-1; D is perhaps TRBD1 (6 bases). The CDR3 has 16 amino acids. CDR1 MNHEY and CDR2 SMNVEV come from the germline V gene (reference sequence). Trimming removed 3 bases at V and 4 bases at J, with 18 bases between.

The chain joins TRBV5-1 to TRBJ2-1; TRBD2 matches 7 bases. The CDR3 runs 16 residues. Per the germline V gene, CDR1 is SGHRS and CDR2 is YFSETQ. Trimming cost V 4 bases and J 8 bases; bases outside gene matches: 15. CDR3 in amino acids: CASSPRLALEGDEQFF. The CDR3 bases are TGCGCCAGCAGCCCAAGACTAGCTCTGGAGGGCGATGAGCAGTTCTTC.

This chain links TRBV7-3 with TRBJ2-1, with a tentative D call TRBD1 (6 bases). Germline values: CDR1 SGHTA, CDR2 FQGTGA. The CDR3 runs to 13 residues. Trimming removed 2 bases at V and 5 bases at J, with 7 bases between. The CDR3: CASSLGQNNEQFF. The CDR3 bases are TGTGCCAGCAGCTTAGGACAGAACAATGAGCAGTTCTTC.

This clone showed up just a few times. V gene TRBV6-1 combines with J gene TRBJ2-7; D is ambiguous. Trimming shortened V by 4 bases and J by 5 bases, and 9 bases separated the two germline ends. This CDR3 has 12 residues. Looked up from germline, CDR1 is MNHNS and CDR2 is SASEGT. CDR3 residues: CASSAHRDEQYF. In nucleotides, the CDR3 is TGTGCCAGCAGTGCCCACCGAGACGAGCAGTACTTC.

This chain links TRBV19 with TRBJ1-5, with D possibly TRBD1 on 6 matching bases. V shed 5 bases and J shed 4 bases, with 9 bases lying between them. Germline V gives CDR1 LNHDA, CDR2 SQIVND (reference sequence). CDR3 size: 13 residues. The CDR3 region is CASSLQGNQPQHF. In nucleotides, the CDR3 is TGTGCCAGTAGTCTCCAGGGGAATCAGCCCCAGCATTTT.